The T cell receptor beta chain under discussion was sequenced for a study of cytomegalovirus exposure and HLA in healthy donors. CDR1 and CDR2 (germline): SGHAT, FQNNGV. The V segment lost 0 bases and the J segment 5 bases; nucleotides outside the gene matches: 10. This CDR3 has 16 residues. On this clone itself: The target antigen is unknown.

TCRdb keeps only in-frame clones here, not all; method: immunoSEQ multiplex PCR. The data show roughly 150,000 clones, with roughly 89% seen just once and 10% held by the top ten. General study results and limits: Listed as cytomegalovirus-associated were over 150 TCR beta chains. In vitro, a few CMV-associated chains proved specific for CMV antigens.

The source is a woman between 18 and 29 years old in good health and CMV-seropositive. V and J are TRBV11-2 and TRBJ2-7; TRBD2 matches at 7 bases. The sequenced sample consisted of PBMCs. The CDR3, as DNA: TGTGCCAGCAGCTTAGATAGGACGGGAGGATTCCACGAGCAGTACTTC. Translated: CASSLDRTGGFHEQYF. Variable domain in full (rest from reference TRBV11-2 and TRBJ2-7): EAGVAQSPRYKIIEKRQSVAFWCNPISGHATLYWYQQILGQGPKLLIQFQNNGVVDDSQLPKDRFSAERLKGVDSTLKIQPAKLEDSAVYLCASSLDRTGGFHEQYFGPGTRLTVT.